The 7 T cell receptor beta chains below all came from one sample that was sequenced in a study of blood T cell repertoires in COVID-19. Here immunoSEQ multiplex PCR was the method, and the copy in TCRdb shows in-frame clones only, minus some. The sample holds 130,000 to 150,000 clones, less than 90% seen once. Sample: peripheral blood. Every receptor here comes from a human donor in a cohort sampled during active COVID-19.

J is TRBJ1-2 and V is TRBV4-1; a weak D match, TRBD1 (5 bases). Germline loops: CDR1 MGHRA, CDR2 YSYEKL. This CDR3 is 17 amino acids long. The ends were cut back, 3 bases at V and 2 bases at J, with 19 bases in the middle. In DNA, the CDR3 is TGCGCCAGCAGCCACCCCTCGGGCAGGGCCTTGAACTATGGCTACACCTTC. Translation: CASSHPSGRALNYGYTF.

V gene TRBV28 combines with J gene TRBJ1-5; tentative D call: TRBD1 (6 bases). This CDR3 is 16 amino acids long. Trimming removed 4 bases at V and 0 bases at J, with 13 bases between. From germline, CDR1 is MDHEN and CDR2 SYDVKM. CDR3 loop: CASSSWTASSNQPQHF. In nucleotides, the CDR3 is TGTGCCAGCAGTTCATGGACAGCAAGTAGCAATCAGCCCCAGCATTTT. Complete variable domain (other parts from reference TRBV28 and TRBJ1-5): DVKVTQSSRYLVKRTGEKVFLECVQDMDHENMFWYRQDPGLGLRLIYFSYDVKMKEKGDIPEGYSVSREKKERFSLILESASTNQTSMYLCASSSWTASSNQPQHFGDGTRLSIL.

The rearrangement links TRBV4-1 to TRBJ1-1; TRBD1 matches at 7 bases. The germline V gene encodes CDR1 MGHRA and CDR2 YSYEKL. CDR3 length: 17 residues. Trimming removed 1 base from V and 1 base from J; junction bases left unmatched: 9. The CDR3, as DNA: TGCGCCAGCAGCCAAGCCGTCGGAGGGGGCGCGAACACTGAAGCTTTCTTT. Amino acid sequence: CASSQAVGGGANTEAFF.

V is TRBV28 and J is TRBJ2-5; 8 bases are a match to TRBD1. Per germline, CDR1 MDHEN and CDR2 SYDVKM. V shed 3 bases, J shed 2 bases, and the junction held 8 bases outside the gene matches. The CDR3 spans 16 residues. CDR3 loop: CASSFPGQGPQETQYF. The CDR3 DNA reads as TGTGCCAGCAGTTTCCCCGGACAGGGCCCGCAAGAGACCCAGTACTTC.

The chain recombines TRBV12-5 with TRBJ2-4, with D perhaps TRBD1 (6 bases). V dropped 4 bases and J dropped 1 base, with 17 bases sitting between them. The CDR3 has 17 amino acids. CDR1 and CDR2 from the germline V gene are LGHNT and FRNRAP. The CDR3 nucleotides are TGTGCTAGTGGTTCCCCCAACAGGGAGATCGCCAAAAACATTCAGTACTTC. Translation gives CASGSPNREIAKNIQYF.

V is TRBV7-2 and J is TRBJ2-2, with TRBD1 matching 8 bases. V trimming: 5 bases; J trimming: 6 bases; junction bases outside the gene matches: 5. The CDR3 runs to 14 residues. CDR1 and CDR2 (germline): SGHTA, FQGNSA. The CDR3 protein is CASSIQGGAGELFF. CDR3 coding DNA: TGTGCCAGCAGCATACAGGGGGGAGCCGGGGAGCTGTTTTTT.

CDR3 sequence reads: CASSSYSGQGKAFF. The CDR3 coding sequence is TGTGCCAGCAGCTCCTACTCTGGACAGGGGAAAGCTTTCTTT. This rearrangement joins TRBV11-2 to TRBJ1-1; TRBD1 matches at 9 bases. J gave up 9 bases and V 4 bases, and 9 bases lay outside the gene matches. CDR1 and CDR2 from the germline V gene are SGHAT and FQNNGV. The CDR3 spans 14 residues.